These 32 T cell receptor beta chains originate from one sample sequenced in a study of blood T cell repertoires in COVID-19. Clones were read by immunoSEQ multiplex PCR, and TCRdb kept only the in-frame ones, dropping some. The table has 410,000 or so clones, roughly 89% seen once. Sequencing was done on a sample of peripheral blood. The origin of the receptors is a woman aged 30 to 39 with active or convalescent COVID-19.

The chain recombines TRBV5-4 with TRBJ1-2, with TRBD1 as a possible D gene (6 bases). Trimming cost V 4 bases and J 4 bases, with 20 bases left between them. CDR3 length: 16 residues. CDR1 and CDR2 from the germline V gene are SGHNT and YYREEE (reference sequence). The CDR3 DNA is TGTGCCAGCAGCCTGGAGGGGTCCCAGGGGAGCTATGGCTACACCTTC. This sequence encodes CASSLEGSQGSYGYTF.

The chain links TRBV14 to TRBJ2-1; 9 positions agree with TRBD1. The germline V gene encodes CDR1 SGHDN and CDR2 FVKESK. J lost 8 bases, V lost 4 bases, and 9 bases had no gene match. CDR3 length: 15 amino acids. The DNA for the CDR3 is TGTGCCAGCAGCCCCCGGGACAGGGAGTTCGATGAGCAGTTCTTC. This encodes CASSPRDREFDEQFF.

In this sample, this clone turned up a few times. The chain combines TRBV20-1 with TRBJ1-2; D not resolved. The CDR3 sequence is 12 residues long. Germline V gene data show CDR1 as DFQATT and CDR2 as SNEGSKA (reference sequence). V lost 3 bases and J lost 4, with 9 bases in between. CDR3 region: CSASLGSYGYTF. The CDR3 DNA sequence: TGCAGTGCTAGTCTGGGGAGCTATGGCTACACCTTC.

The rearrangement links TRBV2 to TRBJ2-3; D is uncertain. The CDR3 is 13 residues long. Deletions cut 4 bases from V and 5 bases from J, with 10 bases between. Germline V gives CDR1 SNHLY, CDR2 FYNNEI. DNA of the CDR3: TGTGCCAGCAGTGGTCGTAGCCGAGATACGCAGTATTTT. Translation gives CASSGRSRDTQYF.

The chain has TRBV10-3 and TRBJ2-2, with 12 bases fitting TRBD1. V gave up 8 bases and J gave up 3 bases; unmatched junction bases: 1. Germline lookup yields CDR1 ENHRY and CDR2 SYGVKD. The CDR3 sequence is 14 residues long. CDR3 in DNA: TGTGCCATCGGGGACAGGGGGCACACCGGGGAGCTGTTTTTT. Its translation is CAIGDRGHTGELFF.

This chain uses TRBV27 with TRBJ1-2; 10 bases map to TRBD1. This CDR3 region has 14 residues. CDR1 and CDR2 (germline): MNHEY, SMNVEV (reference sequence). V shed 6 bases, J shed 5 bases, and the junction held 6 bases outside the gene matches. The chain's CDR3 is CASRRPGQGYGYTF. CDR3 nucleotide sequence: TGTGCCAGCAGACGCCCGGGACAGGGGTATGGCTACACCTTC.

This rearrangement joins TRBV5-1 to TRBJ2-4; 9 bases fit TRBD1. V dropped 6 bases and J dropped 3; count of bases not matched to a gene: 10. Per germline, CDR1 SGHRS and CDR2 YFSETQ. This CDR3 is 16 amino acids long. The CDR3 loop reads CASKWGTGGVKNIQYF. The CDR3 region has the DNA TGCGCCAGCAAGTGGGGTACAGGGGGCGTCAAAAACATTCAGTACTTC. Based on the CDR3 plus reference TRBV5-1 and TRBJ2-4, the full variable domain is KAGVTQTPRYLIKTRGQQVTLSCSPISGHRSVSWYQQTPGQGLQFLFEYFSETQRNKGNFPGRFSGRQFSNSRSEMNVSTLELGDSALYLCASKWGTGGVKNIQYFGAGTRLSVL.

The CDR3 region is CASKGTSGTSSYNEQFF. CDR3 in DNA: TGTGCCAGCAAGGGGACTAGCGGGACGAGCTCCTACAATGAGCAGTTCTTC. This sequence joins TRBV5-4 and TRBJ2-1; 13 bases fit TRBD2. V dropped 6 bases and J dropped 0; count of bases not matched to a gene: 6. CDR1 is SGHNT, CDR2 YYREEE, per germline (reference sequence). The CDR3 loop spans 17 amino acids.

This chain uses TRBV27 with TRBJ2-3; TRBD1 is a possible D gene (5 bases). The CDR3 contains 14 residues. Germline values: CDR1 MNHEY, CDR2 SMNVEV (reference sequence). V was clipped by 3 bases and J by 5 bases, with 12 bases between them. The chain's CDR3 is CASSFSGAIDTQYF. In nucleotides, the CDR3 is TGTGCCAGCAGTTTTTCTGGGGCGATAGATACGCAGTATTTT.

The chain has TRBV5-6 and TRBJ2-7, with 11 nucleotides matching TRBD2. The trim removed 7 bases at V and 0 bases at J, leaving 6 bases unmatched. CDR1 and CDR2 (germline): SGHDT, YYEEEE. The CDR3 is made up of 15 amino acids. The CDR3 reads CASSPSGGSSYEQYF. The CDR3 bases are TGTGCCAGCTCCCCTAGCGGGGGGAGCTCCTACGAGCAGTACTTC.

This clone was picked up one time. The V call is TRBV6-1, the J call TRBJ2-1; 10 bases line up with TRBD2. Germline assignment: CDR1 MNHNS and CDR2 SASEGT. The CDR3 totals 14 residues. The junction had 1 base not matched to a gene; V was cut back by 4 bases and J by 4 bases. The CDR3 sequence: CASSAAGGYNEQFF. The CDR3 bases are TGTGCCAGCAGTGCAGCGGGAGGGTACAATGAGCAGTTCTTC.

This clone has only a few counts. V is TRBV3-1 (or the pseudogene TRBV3-2) and J is TRBJ1-3; unclear D gene. Germline CDR1 LGHDT, CDR2 YNNKEL (reference sequence). V was trimmed by 5 bases and J by 0 bases, leaving 11 bases between them. The CDR3 runs 15 residues. The CDR3 DNA follows: TGTGCCAGCAGCGATCCTAGCAGCTCTGGAAACACCATATATTTT. The encoded protein is CASSDPSSSGNTIYF.

This chain connects TRBV10-3 to TRBJ1-1, with D unresolved. Per germline, CDR1 ENHRY and CDR2 SYGVKD. This CDR3 region has 15 residues. Deletions cut 0 bases from V and 1 base from J, with 9 bases between. The CDR3 nucleotides read TGTGCCATCAGTGAGTCCAGTGCGGGGAACACTGAAGCTTTCTTT. This gives the protein CAISESSAGNTEAFF.

This chain connects TRBV2 to TRBJ2-1; a possible D gene is TRBD2 (5 bases). CDR3 length: 14 amino acids. Trimming took 8 bases from V and 8 from J, leaving 19 bases between them. Germline values: CDR1 SNHLY, CDR2 FYNNEI. In nucleotides, the CDR3 is TGTGCCAGCGAGGACTCCGACCCATCCTATGAGCAGTTCTTC. Translated: CASEDSDPSYEQFF.

The CDR3 coding sequence is TGCAGCGTCGACAGCATCCAGGGAAACACCATATATTTT. Translated, it gives CSVDSIQGNTIYF. The chain has TRBV29-1 and TRBJ1-3, with D perhaps TRBD1 (5 bases). Per the germline V gene, CDR1 is SQVTM and CDR2 is ANQGSEA. With 6 bases removed from V and 4 bases from J, the gap between germline ends came to 13 bases. CDR3 size: 13 residues.

V is TRBV7-9 and J is TRBJ2-3; the D is unclear. The V gene lost 7 bases and the J gene lost 2 bases, with 10 bases spanning the gap. The CDR3 sequence is 13 residues long. The germline V gene encodes CDR1 SEHNR and CDR2 FQNEAQ (reference sequence). The CDR3 sequence: CASTPTHTDTQYF. In nucleotides, the CDR3 is TGTGCCAGCACCCCAACTCACACAGATACGCAGTATTTT. The entire variable domain, with the rest obtained from reference TRBV7-9 and TRBJ2-3, is as follows: DTGVSQNPRHKITKRGQNVTFRCDPISEHNRLYWYRQTLGQGPEFLTYFQNEAQLEKSRLLSDRFSAERPKGSFSTLEIQRTEQGDSAMYLCASTPTHTDTQYFGPGTRLTVL.

This clone was seen a single time. The chain employs TRBV7-2 and TRBJ2-7; D is perhaps TRBD1 (6 bases). The CDR3 length is 15 residues. V lost 5 bases and J 4 bases, leaving 18 bases between the germline ends. Germline assignment: CDR1 SGHTA and CDR2 FQGNSA. CDR3 protein: CASSPRAGTTYEQYF. The CDR3 nucleotides are TGTGCCAGCAGCCCGCGTGCCGGGACAACTTACGAGCAGTACTTC.

The chain employs TRBV13 and TRBJ2-7; D might be TRBD2 (5 bases). Trimming left V 5 bases short and J 6 bases short, with 8 bases between. This CDR3 spans 11 amino acids. Germline values: CDR1 PRHDT, CDR2 FYEKMQ (reference sequence). The CDR3 reads CASSRGGEQYF. The CDR3 bases are TGTGCCAGCAGCCGGGGTGGCGAGCAGTACTTC.

V and J are TRBV16 and TRBJ2-2, with unresolved D. Germline V gene sequence: CDR1 KGHSY, CDR2 FQNENV. The CDR3 runs to 13 residues. V lost 0 bases, J lost 5 bases, and 4 bases lay in between. The CDR3 DNA reads TGTGCCAGCAGCCAATCGAGAACCGGGGAGCTGTTTTTT. Translating gives CASSQSRTGELFF. The entire variable domain, with the rest obtained from reference TRBV16 and TRBJ2-2, is as follows: GEEVAQTPKHLVRGEGQKAKLYCAPIKGHSYVFWYQQVLKNEFKFLISFQNENVFDETGMPKERFSAKCLPNSPCSLEIQATKLEDSAVYFCASSQSRTGELFFGEGSRLTVL.

The chain recombines TRBV5-1 with TRBJ2-3, with 8 bases matching TRBD1. CDR3 length: 16 amino acids. CDR1 SGHRS and CDR2 YFSETQ come from the germline V gene. V gave up 4 bases and J gave up 2 bases; unmatched junction bases: 9. CDR3 bases: TGCGCCAGCAGCCTCAAGGTGACAGGGGACACAGATACGCAGTATTTT. Translating it yields CASSLKVTGDTDTQYF. Filled out from reference TRBV5-1 and TRBJ2-3, the complete variable domain reads KAGVTQTPRYLIKTRGQQVTLSCSPISGHRSVSWYQQTPGQGLQFLFEYFSETQRNKGNFPGRFSGRQFSNSRSEMNVSTLELGDSALYLCASSLKVTGDTDTQYFGPGTRLTVL.

This chain uses TRBV19 with TRBJ1-1, with TRBD1 matching 8 bases. There are 15 residues in the CDR3. The V segment lost 5 bases and the J segment 1 base; nucleotides outside the gene matches: 6. Germline CDR1 reads LNHDA; CDR2 reads SQIVND (reference sequence). CDR3 in DNA: TGTGCCAGTAGTGACAGGGGCGAAAGGAACACTGAAGCTTTCTTT. Translating gives CASSDRGERNTEAFF.

This sequence joins TRBV18 and TRBJ1-4, with D perhaps matching TRBD1 (5 bases). CDR1 is KGHSH and CDR2 is LQKENI in the germline V gene. The length of the CDR3 is 15 residues. Trimming left V 4 bases short and J 1 base short, with 10 bases between. CDR3 bases: TGTGCCAGCTCACTGTGGAGGGGAACTAATGAAAAACTGTTTTTT. Encoded protein: CASSLWRGTNEKLFF.

V is TRBV2 and J is TRBJ2-5; TRBD2 agrees at 12 bases. Germline CDR1 is SNHLY and CDR2 is FYNNEI. This CDR3 has 15 residues. V trimming: 6 bases; J trimming: 1 base; junction bases outside the gene matches: 3. The CDR3 DNA follows: TGTGCCAGCAGCGGACTAGCGGGACCCCAAGAGACCCAGTACTTC. This encodes CASSGLAGPQETQYF.

This sequence joins TRBV11-2 and TRBJ1-2, with TRBD1 matching 7 bases. The V segment lost 4 bases and the J segment 3 bases; nucleotides outside the gene matches: 8. Germline V gives CDR1 SGHAT, CDR2 FQNNGV. The CDR3 runs to 15 residues. CDR3 sequence: CASSSHRGPYYGYTF. The CDR3 DNA is TGTGCCAGCAGCTCCCACAGGGGTCCGTACTATGGCTACACCTTC. The full variable domain, its missing parts supplied by reference TRBV11-2 and TRBJ1-2, is EAGVAQSPRYKIIEKRQSVAFWCNPISGHATLYWYQQILGQGPKLLIQFQNNGVVDDSQLPKDRFSAERLKGVDSTLKIQPAKLEDSAVYLCASSSHRGPYYGYTFGSGTRLTVV.

This sequence joins TRBV29-1 and TRBJ1-2; TRBD1 aligns across 9 bases. Germline-derived CDR1 and CDR2 are SQVTM and ANQGSEA. V was clipped by 3 bases and J by 8 bases; unmatched bases: 1. The CDR3 sequence is 11 residues long. The CDR3 nucleotides are TGCAGCGTTGATGGGACAGGGGGCTACACCTTC. Translated, it gives CSVDGTGGYTF.

V gene TRBV19 combines with J gene TRBJ1-5; D is undetermined. The CDR3 sequence is 15 residues long. Germline assignment: CDR1 LNHDA and CDR2 SQIVND (reference sequence). Trimming removed 5 bases from V and 1 base from J, with 12 bases in between. The CDR3: CASSVDTTSNQPQHF. The CDR3 DNA is TGTGCCAGTAGTGTTGACACCACAAGCAATCAGCCCCAGCATTTT.

CDR3 in DNA: TGTGCCAGCAGCGGGTCCTGGGGGGATAATTCACCCCTCCACTTT. Translating it yields CASSGSWGDNSPLHF. The chain combines TRBV27 with TRBJ1-6; tentative D call: TRBD1 (5 bases). The length of the CDR3 is 15 residues. The V and J ends lost 6 bases and 5 bases respectively, with 14 bases between them. In germline, CDR1 is MNHEY, CDR2 SMNVEV (reference sequence).

The rearrangement uses TRBV5-1 and TRBJ2-1, with TRBD2 identical over 7 bases. From germline, CDR1 is SGHRS and CDR2 YFSETQ. V lost 0 bases, J lost 4 bases, and 4 bases stayed unmatched. The CDR3 extends over 15 amino acids. The CDR3 DNA is TGCGCCAGCAGCTTGGTGGGGCGGGAGTACAATGAGCAGTTCTTC. This encodes CASSLVGREYNEQFF.

The chain has TRBV9 and TRBJ2-1, with D uncertain. V was clipped by 4 bases and J by 13 bases, with 18 bases between them. Germline CDR1 and CDR2: SGDLS and YYNGEE. CDR3 length equals 13 residues. The CDR3 nucleotides read TGTGCCAGCAGCATCCTGCTAGATACTGAACAGTTCTTC. The encoded protein is CASSILLDTEQFF.

The rearrangement joins TRBV19 to TRBJ1-1; 7 nucleotides line up with TRBD1. The V segment lost 0 bases and the J segment 5 bases; nucleotides outside the gene matches: 6. In germline, CDR1 is LNHDA, CDR2 SQIVND (reference sequence). This CDR3 contains 15 residues. The chain's CDR3 is CASSIDLTGWTEAFF. The CDR3 coding sequence is TGTGCCAGTAGTATAGACCTGACAGGGTGGACTGAAGCTTTCTTT. Looking up the rest from reference TRBV19 and TRBJ1-1 gives the full variable domain: DGGITQSPKYLFRKEGQNVTLSCEQNLNHDAMYWYRQDPGQGLRLIYYSQIVNDFQKGDIAEGYSVSREKKESFPLTVTSAQKNPTAFYLCASSIDLTGWTEAFFGQGTRLTVV.

This sequence joins TRBV23-1 and TRBJ2-1; 9 bases map to TRBD2. TRBV23-1 is known as an ORF, though its function is uncertain. The CDR3 is 16 amino acids. With V trimmed by 0 bases and J by 8 bases, 8 bases remained unmatched. CDR3 region: CASSQSENQREDEQFF. The CDR3 DNA reads TGCGCCAGCAGTCAATCGGAGAATCAGCGGGAGGATGAGCAGTTCTTC.

The V call is TRBV2, the J call TRBJ1-1; TRBD1 is a possible D gene (6 bases). Germline V gene data show CDR1 as SNHLY and CDR2 as FYNNEI. CDR3 length: 14 residues. The V end lost 1 base, the J end lost 1 base, and 7 bases lay between the germline ends. CDR3: CASSEDRANTEAFF. DNA for the CDR3: TGTGCCAGCAGTGAAGACAGGGCGAACACTGAAGCTTTCTTT.